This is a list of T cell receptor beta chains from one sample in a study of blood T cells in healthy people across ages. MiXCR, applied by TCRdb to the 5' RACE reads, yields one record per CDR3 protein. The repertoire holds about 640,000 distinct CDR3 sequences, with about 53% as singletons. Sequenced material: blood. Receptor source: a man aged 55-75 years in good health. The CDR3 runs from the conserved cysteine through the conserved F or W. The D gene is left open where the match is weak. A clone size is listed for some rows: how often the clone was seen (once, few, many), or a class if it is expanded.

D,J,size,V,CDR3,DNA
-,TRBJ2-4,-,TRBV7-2,CASSLEPMGNIQYF,TGTGCCAGCAGCTTAGAACCCATGGGGAACATTCAGTACTTC
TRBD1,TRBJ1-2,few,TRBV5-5,CASSLRQGGGDGYTF,TGTGCCAGCAGCTTGAGGCAAGGGGGCGGGGATGGCTACACCTTC
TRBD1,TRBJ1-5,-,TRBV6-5,CATGQGDQPQHF,TGTGCTACGGGACAGGGGGACCAGCCCCAGCATTTT
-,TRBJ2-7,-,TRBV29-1,CSVTGTASYEQYF,TGCAGCGTAACCGGGACGGCCTCCTACGAGCAGTACTTC
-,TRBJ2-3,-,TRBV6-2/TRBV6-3,CASSYDNSPDTQYF,TGTGCCAGCAGTTACGACAACTCCCCCGATACGCAGTATTTT
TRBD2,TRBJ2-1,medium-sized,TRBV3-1,CASSPGTRGRGEQFF,TGTGCCAGCAGCCCCGGGACTAGAGGACGCGGTGAGCAGTTCTTC
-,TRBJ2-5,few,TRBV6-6,CASSGTPKETQYF,TGTGCCAGCAGCGGGACACCGAAAGAGACCCAGTACTTC
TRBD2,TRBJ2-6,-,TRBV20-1,CSAPRGGVGANVLTF,TGCAGTGCCCCCCGGGGGGGAGTGGGGGCCAACGTCCTGACTTTC
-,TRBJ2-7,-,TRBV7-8,CASSLTGGVYEQYF,TGTGCCAGCAGCTTAACAGGGGGGGTCTACGAGCAGTACTTC
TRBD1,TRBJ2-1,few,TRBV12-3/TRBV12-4,CASSSGGAESNEQFF,TGTGCCAGCAGTTCAGGGGGCGCGGAGTCCAATGAGCAGTTCTTC
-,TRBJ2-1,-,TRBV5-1,CASAIGRTPSYNERFF,TGCGCCAGCGCCATCGGGCGGACACCTTCCTACAATGAGCGGTTCTTC
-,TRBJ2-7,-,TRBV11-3,CASSLVGEQGDDEQYF,TGTGCCAGCAGCTTAGTAGGGGAACAGGGCGACGATGAGCAGTACTTC
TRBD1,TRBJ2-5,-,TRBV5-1,CASSATGTAQETQYF,TGCGCCAGCAGCGCCACCGGGACAGCCCAAGAGACCCAGTACTTC
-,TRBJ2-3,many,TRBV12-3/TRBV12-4,CASSFGVGGDVQYF,TGTGCCAGCAGTTTTGGGGTGGGCGGAGATGTGCAGTATTTT